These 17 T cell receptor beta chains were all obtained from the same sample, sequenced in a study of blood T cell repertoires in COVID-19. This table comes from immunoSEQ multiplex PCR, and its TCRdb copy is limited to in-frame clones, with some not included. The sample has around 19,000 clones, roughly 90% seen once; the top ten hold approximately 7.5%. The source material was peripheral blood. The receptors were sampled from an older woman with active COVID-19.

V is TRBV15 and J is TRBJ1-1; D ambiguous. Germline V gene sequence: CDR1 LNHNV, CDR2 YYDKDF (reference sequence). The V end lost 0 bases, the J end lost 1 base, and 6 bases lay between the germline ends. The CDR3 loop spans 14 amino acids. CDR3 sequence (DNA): TGTGCCACCAGCAGAGATCCACAGAACACTGAAGCTTTCTTT. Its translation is CATSRDPQNTEAFF.

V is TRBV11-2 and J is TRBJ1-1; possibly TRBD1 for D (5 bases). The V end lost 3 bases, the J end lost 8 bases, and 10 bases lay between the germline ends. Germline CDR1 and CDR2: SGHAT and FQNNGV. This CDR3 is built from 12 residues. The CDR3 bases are TGTGCCAGCAGCTTCCCGGGACTGGAAGCTTTCTTT. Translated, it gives CASSFPGLEAFF.

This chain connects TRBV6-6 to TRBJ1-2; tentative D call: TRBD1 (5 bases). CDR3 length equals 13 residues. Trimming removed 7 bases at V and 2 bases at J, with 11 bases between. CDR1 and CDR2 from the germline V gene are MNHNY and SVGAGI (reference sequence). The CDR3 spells CASIPGGNYGYTF. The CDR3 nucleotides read TGTGCCAGCATTCCCGGGGGGAACTATGGCTACACCTTC.

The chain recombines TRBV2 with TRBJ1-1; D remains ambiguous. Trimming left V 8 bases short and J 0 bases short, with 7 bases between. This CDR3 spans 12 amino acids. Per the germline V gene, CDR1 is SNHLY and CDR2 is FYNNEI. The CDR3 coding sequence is TGTGCCAGCCGTGGTATGAACACTGAAGCTTTCTTT. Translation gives CASRGMNTEAFF.

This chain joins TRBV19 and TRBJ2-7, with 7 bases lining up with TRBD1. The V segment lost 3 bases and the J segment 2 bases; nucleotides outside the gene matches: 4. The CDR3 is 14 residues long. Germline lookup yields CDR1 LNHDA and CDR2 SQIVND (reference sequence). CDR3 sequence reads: CASSIGQATYEQYF. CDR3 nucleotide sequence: TGTGCCAGTAGTATCGGACAGGCCACCTACGAGCAGTACTTC.

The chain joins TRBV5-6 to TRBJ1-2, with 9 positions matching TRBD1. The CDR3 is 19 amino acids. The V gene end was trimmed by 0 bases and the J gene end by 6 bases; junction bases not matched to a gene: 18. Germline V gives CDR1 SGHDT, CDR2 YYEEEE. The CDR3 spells CASSLEGGTGFLGSDGYTF. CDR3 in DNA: TGTGCCAGCAGCTTGGAGGGGGGGACAGGGTTTCTAGGGAGTGATGGCTACACCTTC. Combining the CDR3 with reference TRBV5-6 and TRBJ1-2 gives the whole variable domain DAGVTQSPTHLIKTRGQQVTLRCSPKSGHDTVSWYQQALGQGPQFIFQYYEEEERQRGNFPDRFSGHQFPNYSSELNVNALLLGDSALYLCASSLEGGTGFLGSDGYTFGSGTRLTVV.

The CDR3 is CASSMSTGSNQPQHF. CDR3 bases: TGTGCCAGTAGTATGTCGACAGGGAGCAATCAGCCCCAGCATTTT. This chain connects TRBV19 to TRBJ1-5, with 7 nucleotides matching TRBD1. Germline assignment: CDR1 LNHDA and CDR2 SQIVND (reference sequence). V lost 3 bases, J lost 1 base, and 3 bases stayed unmatched. The CDR3 consists of 15 residues.

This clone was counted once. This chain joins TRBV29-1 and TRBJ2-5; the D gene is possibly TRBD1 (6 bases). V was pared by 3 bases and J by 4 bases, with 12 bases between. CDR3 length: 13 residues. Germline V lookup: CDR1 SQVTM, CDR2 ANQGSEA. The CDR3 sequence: CSVERTARETQYF. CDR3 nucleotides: TGCAGCGTTGAGAGGACAGCTAGAGAGACCCAGTACTTC.

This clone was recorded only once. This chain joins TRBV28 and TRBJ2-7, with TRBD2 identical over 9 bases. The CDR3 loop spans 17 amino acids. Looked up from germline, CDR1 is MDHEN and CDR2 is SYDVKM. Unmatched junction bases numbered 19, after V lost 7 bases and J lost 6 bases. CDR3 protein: CASTRLSGGGASSEQYF. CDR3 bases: TGTGCCAGCACCCGTCTTTCGGGCGGGGGGGCCAGTAGCGAGCAGTACTTC.

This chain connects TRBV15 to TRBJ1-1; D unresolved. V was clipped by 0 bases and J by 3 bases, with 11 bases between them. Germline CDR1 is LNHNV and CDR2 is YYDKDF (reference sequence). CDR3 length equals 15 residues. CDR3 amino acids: CATSRERVVDTEAFF. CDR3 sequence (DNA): TGTGCCACCAGCAGAGAACGAGTGGTAGACACTGAAGCTTTCTTT. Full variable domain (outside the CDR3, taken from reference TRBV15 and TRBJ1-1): DAMVIQNPRYQVTQFGKPVTLSCSQTLNHNVMYWYQQKSSQAPKLLFHYYDKDFNNEADTPDNFQSRRPNTSFCFLDIRSPGLGDTAMYLCATSRERVVDTEAFFGQGTRLTVV.

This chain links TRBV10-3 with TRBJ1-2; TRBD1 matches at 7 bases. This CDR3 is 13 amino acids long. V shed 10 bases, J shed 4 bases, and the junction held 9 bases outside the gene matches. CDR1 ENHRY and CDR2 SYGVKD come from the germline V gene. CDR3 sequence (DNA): TGTGCCACCTCCGACAGGGCTGCCTATGGCTACACCTTC. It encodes CATSDRAAYGYTF.

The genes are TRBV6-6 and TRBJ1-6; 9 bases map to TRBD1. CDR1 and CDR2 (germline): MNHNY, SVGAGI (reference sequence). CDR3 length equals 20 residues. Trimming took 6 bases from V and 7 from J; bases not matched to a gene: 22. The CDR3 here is CASSQLGGGTGRRLNSPLHF. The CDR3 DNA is TGTGCCAGCAGCCAACTTGGAGGGGGGACAGGGAGGAGATTGAATTCACCCCTCCACTTT.

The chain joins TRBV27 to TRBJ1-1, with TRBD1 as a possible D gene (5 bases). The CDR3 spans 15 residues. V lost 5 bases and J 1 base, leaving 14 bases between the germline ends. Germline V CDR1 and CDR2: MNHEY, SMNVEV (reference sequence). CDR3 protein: CASSDPRAGNTEAFF. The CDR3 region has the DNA TGTGCCAGCAGTGACCCCAGGGCTGGGAACACTGAAGCTTTCTTT.

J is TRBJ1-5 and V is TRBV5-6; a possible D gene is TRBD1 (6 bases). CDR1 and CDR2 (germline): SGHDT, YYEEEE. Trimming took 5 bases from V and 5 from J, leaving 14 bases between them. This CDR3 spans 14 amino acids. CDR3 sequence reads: CASSLTGNYQPQHF. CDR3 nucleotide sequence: TGTGCCAGCAGTCTTACAGGGAACTATCAGCCCCAGCATTTT.

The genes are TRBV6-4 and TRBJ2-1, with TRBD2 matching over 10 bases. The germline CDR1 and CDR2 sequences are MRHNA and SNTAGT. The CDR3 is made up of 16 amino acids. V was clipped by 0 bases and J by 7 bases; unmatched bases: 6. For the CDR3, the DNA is TGTGCCAGCAGTGACTCTAGCGGGGGGTTTACAAATGAGCAGTTCTTC. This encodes CASSDSSGGFTNEQFF.

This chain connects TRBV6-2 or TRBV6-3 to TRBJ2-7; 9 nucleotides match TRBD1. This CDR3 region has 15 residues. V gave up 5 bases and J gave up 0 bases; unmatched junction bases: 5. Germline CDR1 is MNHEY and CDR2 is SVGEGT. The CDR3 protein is CASSRPGQGSYEQYF. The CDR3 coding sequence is TGTGCCAGCAGTCGTCCGGGACAGGGCTCCTACGAGCAGTACTTC.

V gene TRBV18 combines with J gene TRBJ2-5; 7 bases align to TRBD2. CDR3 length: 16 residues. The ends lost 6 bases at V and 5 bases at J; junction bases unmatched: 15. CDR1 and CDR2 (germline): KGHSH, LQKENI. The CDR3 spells CASSRGLVEAIETQYF. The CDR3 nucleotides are TGTGCCAGCTCCAGAGGACTAGTTGAGGCTATCGAGACCCAGTACTTC.